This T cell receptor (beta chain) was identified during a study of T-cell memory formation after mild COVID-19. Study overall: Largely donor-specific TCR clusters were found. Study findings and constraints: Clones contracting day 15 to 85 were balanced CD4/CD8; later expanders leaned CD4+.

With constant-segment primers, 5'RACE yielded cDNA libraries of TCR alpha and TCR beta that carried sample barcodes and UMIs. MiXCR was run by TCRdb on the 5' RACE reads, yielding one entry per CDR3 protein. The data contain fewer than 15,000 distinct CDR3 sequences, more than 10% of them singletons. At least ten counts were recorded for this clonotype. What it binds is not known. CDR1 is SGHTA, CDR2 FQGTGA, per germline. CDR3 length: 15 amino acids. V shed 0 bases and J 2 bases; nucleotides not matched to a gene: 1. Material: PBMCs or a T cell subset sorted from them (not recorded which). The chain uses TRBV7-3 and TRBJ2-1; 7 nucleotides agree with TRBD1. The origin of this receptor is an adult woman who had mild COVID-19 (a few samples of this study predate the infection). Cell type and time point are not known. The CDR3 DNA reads TGTGCCAGCAGCTTAACGAGGGGGCCCTACAATGAGCAGTTCTTC. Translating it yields CASSLTRGPYNEQFF.